This T cell receptor (beta chain) was observed in a study of cytomegalovirus exposure and HLA in healthy donors. Broader study findings: TCR beta sequences reportedly predicted most subjects' HLA-A and HLA-B alleles accurately. For cytomegalovirus status, the classifier reportedly gave diagnoses with high specificity and sensitivity. Cytomegalovirus-associated TCR beta chains were listed, numbering 150 to 200. Sequencing probably produced one cluster of sequence variants that were highly shared.

On this clone: Its specificity is unknown.

The study ran its PCR with 60 Vbeta and 13 Jbeta primers. Clones were sequenced by immunoSEQ multiplex PCR, and TCRdb holds only the in-frame ones, with some missing. Here the sample spans about 180,000 clones, around four fifths being singletons. The length of the CDR3 is 16 residues. The germline V gene encodes CDR1 SGHRS and CDR2 YFSETQ. Unmatched junction bases numbered 6, after V lost 4 bases and J lost 2 bases. The sample comprised PBMCs. The receptor's source is a man aged 18 to 30 in good health and CMV-seronegative. The V gene is TRBV5-1, the J gene TRBJ1-3; 10 bases fit TRBD1. CDR3 sequence reads: CASSQTGGYPGNTIYF. The DNA of the CDR3 is TGCGCCAGCAGCCAGACAGGGGGCTACCCTGGAAACACCATATATTTT.